This record concerns one TCR beta chain sequence. This record comes from a study of OX40 agonist ivuxolimab in advanced cancers. The ends were cut back, 5 bases at V and 2 bases at J, with 16 bases in the middle. This CDR3 spans 17 amino acids. CDR1 is SGHVS, CDR2 FNYEAQ, per germline. Assay used: immunoSEQ multiplex PCR; TCRdb lists only in-frame clones, some missing. The table records 35,000 to 50,000 clones, approximately 84% of them present only once. The clonotype comes from an adult with an advanced solid tumor such as melanoma, head and neck, liver or kidney cancer. The material sequenced was CD4+ or CD8+ T cells sorted from blood, taken in a trial of the OX40 agonist ivuxolimab. The chain employs TRBV7-6 and TRBJ1-6, with D possibly TRBD1 on 6 matching bases. CDR3 amino acids: CASSPTGGLTYNSPLHF. The CDR3 DNA sequence: TGTGCCAGCAGCCCCACGGGGGGGCTAACCTATAATTCACCCCTCCACTTT. Looking up the rest from reference TRBV7-6 and TRBJ1-6 gives the full variable domain: GAGVSQSPRYKVTKRGQDVALRCDPISGHVSLYWYRQALGQGPEFLTYFNYEAQQDKSGLPNDRFSAERPEGSISTLTIQRTEQRDSAMYRCASSPTGGLTYNSPLHFGNGTRLTVT.